The 26 T cell receptor beta chains below come from one sample, sequenced in a study of blood T cell repertoires in COVID-19. The table came from immunoSEQ multiplex PCR; TCRdb's copy has only in-frame clones and leaves some out. The sample contains some 250,000 clones, approximately 88% of which appear only once. The sample taken for sequencing was peripheral blood. These receptors were obtained from a woman aged 25 to 45 with acute or convalescent COVID-19.

This chain uses TRBV5-4 with TRBJ1-3; the D gene is possibly TRBD1 (5 bases). Trimming left V 4 bases short and J 5 bases short, with 13 bases between. CDR3 size: 14 residues. The germline CDR1 and CDR2 sequences are SGHNT and YYREEE (reference sequence). The CDR3: CASSHYGGRNTIYF. The CDR3 DNA reads TGTGCCAGCAGCCATTACGGGGGTCGAAACACCATATATTTT.

Points on this clone: The same CDR3 also results from other DNA sequences found in this sample. The chain has TRBV7-2 and TRBJ2-3, with 13 bases that match TRBD2. This CDR3 has 17 amino acids. Germline V lookup: CDR1 SGHTA, CDR2 FQGNSA. Trimming cost V 5 bases and J 5 bases; bases outside gene matches: 10. The CDR3 region has the DNA TGTGCCAGCAGCCCCCGGACTAGCGGGAGTTTGGGAGATACGCAGTATTTT. This sequence encodes CASSPRTSGSLGDTQYF.

The CDR3 nucleotides are TGTGCCAGCAGCTTCCCAGGGAGGATTAATTCACCCCTCCACTTT. Translating gives CASSFPGRINSPLHF. The V gene is TRBV5-6, the J gene TRBJ1-6; possible D gene TRBD1, 5 bases. With 2 bases removed from V and 6 bases from J, the gap between germline ends came to 12 bases. The CDR3 loop spans 15 amino acids. The germline gives CDR1 SGHDT, CDR2 YYEEEE.

The chain carries TRBV6-5 and TRBJ2-1, with D possibly matching TRBD2 (6 bases). Per germline, CDR1 MNHEY and CDR2 SVGAGI. The length of the CDR3 is 15 residues. V was cut by 10 bases and J by 3 bases, with 19 bases left in between. Here the CDR3 DNA reads TGTGCCACCGCACGGGGAGGAATCAGCTACAATGAGCAGTTCTTC. It is translated as CATARGGISYNEQFF.

The V call is TRBV6-2 or TRBV6-3, the J call TRBJ2-6; D remains unclear. The CDR3 extends over 15 amino acids. The germline V and J ends were trimmed by 6 bases and 2 bases, with 11 bases remaining between them. Germline V lookup: CDR1 MNHEY, CDR2 SVGEGT. The CDR3 sequence is CASSPLIAGANVLTF. The CDR3 DNA reads as TGTGCCAGCAGCCCTTTAATAGCTGGGGCCAACGTCCTGACTTTC.

The gene calls are TRBV6-6 and TRBJ1-2; TRBD1 might be the D (5 bases). Between the trimmed V and J ends, which lost 6 bases and 3 bases, there was a span of 17 bases. The CDR3 covers 15 residues. The germline CDR1 and CDR2 sequences are MNHNY and SVGAGI (reference sequence). CDR3 sequence: CASRAPGGLDYGYTF. The CDR3 DNA reads TGTGCCAGCAGAGCGCCCGGGGGATTGGACTATGGCTACACCTTC.

This chain connects TRBV5-5 to TRBJ1-5, with 9 bases fitting TRBD1. Germline-derived CDR1 and CDR2 are SGHKS and YYEKEE (reference sequence). J lost 7 bases, V lost 5 bases, and 7 bases had no gene match. The CDR3 is 14 amino acids. The CDR3 bases are TGTGCCAGCAGTCTGGGGACAGGGATGCAGCCCCAGCATTTT. Encoded protein: CASSLGTGMQPQHF.

The chain is built from TRBV6-5 and TRBJ2-5; 8 bases align to TRBD1. This CDR3 has 15 amino acids. Germline assignment: CDR1 MNHEY and CDR2 SVGAGI. V trimming: 1 base; J trimming: 4 bases; junction bases outside the gene matches: 5. In nucleotides, the CDR3 is TGTGCCAGCAGTTACTGGGGCCAGGGGGCAGAGACCCAGTACTTC. The encoded protein is CASSYWGQGAETQYF.

The V call is TRBV21-1, the J call TRBJ2-3; the table names TRBD2, a call not compared with the DNA. TRBV21-1 corresponds to a pseudogene. CDR3 size: 14 residues. The CDR3 here is CASTYQEGQDTQYF. The CDR3 DNA sequence: TGTGCCAGCACCTACCAGGAGGGTCAAGATACGCAGTATTTT.

The J gene is TRBJ1-1, the V gene TRBV7-2; 7 nucleotides align to TRBD1. The CDR3 spans 17 residues. Germline V lookup: CDR1 SGHTA, CDR2 FQGNSA. Trimming removed 1 base from V and 4 bases from J; junction bases left unmatched: 12. DNA of the CDR3: TGTGCCAGCAGCTTAGGGAGGACAGGCCTCTTTTTCACTGAAGCTTTCTTT. Encoded protein: CASSLGRTGLFFTEAFF.

The V call is TRBV6-2 or TRBV6-3, the J call TRBJ2-3, with TRBD2 matching over 9 bases. Per germline, CDR1 MNHEY and CDR2 SVGEGT. The CDR3 runs 19 residues. The V and J ends lost 5 bases and 5 bases, in that order; junction bases with no gene match: 20. CDR3 in DNA: TGTGCCAGCAGTGGAACCGGGACTAGCCTAAAAACCGCAAGAGATACGCAGTATTTT. This translates into CASSGTGTSLKTARDTQYF.

The CDR3 DNA sequence: TGTGCCAGCAGGACAGGCCTGGGCTACACCTTC. This encodes CASRTGLGYTF. The chain couples TRBV25-1 to TRBJ1-2, with D perhaps matching TRBD1 (6 bases). Germline CDR1 is MGHDK and CDR2 is SYGVNS. CDR3 length: 11 amino acids. V was trimmed by 6 bases and J by 8 bases, leaving 10 bases between them.

The chain uses TRBV9 and TRBJ2-1; D is undetermined. The germline V and J ends were trimmed by 7 bases and 10 bases, with 6 bases remaining between them. The CDR3 is 9 amino acids. From germline, CDR1 is SGDLS and CDR2 YYNGEE. The chain's CDR3 is CASGAEQFF. The CDR3 nucleotides are TGTGCCAGCGGAGCGGAGCAGTTCTTC.

V is TRBV24-1 and J is TRBJ2-7; 11 bases are a match to TRBD2. This CDR3 region has 16 residues. Germline V CDR1 and CDR2: KGHDR, SFDVKD. V was pared by 3 bases and J by 4 bases, with 7 bases of the junction left unmatched. CDR3 in DNA: TGTGCCACCAGTGATCCCGGGACTAGCGGATCTTACGAGCAGTACTTC. It codes for CATSDPGTSGSYEQYF.

The chain couples TRBV7-9 to TRBJ2-3, with TRBD1 matching over 8 bases. Germline-derived CDR1 and CDR2 are SEHNR and FQNEAQ (reference sequence). The CDR3 spans 19 residues. Unmatched junction bases numbered 21, after V lost 6 bases and J lost 4 bases. This CDR3 reads CASRKRKDRGVGVADTQYF. The CDR3 DNA reads TGTGCCAGCAGAAAGAGGAAAGACAGGGGAGTAGGTGTAGCAGATACGCAGTATTTT.

V is TRBV10-1 and J is TRBJ2-7; TRBD2 matches at 9 bases. V shed 2 bases and J 6 bases; nucleotides not matched to a gene: 5. The CDR3 is 14 residues long. The germline gives CDR1 WNHNN, CDR2 SYGVQD (reference sequence). The CDR3 DNA is TGCGCCAGCAGTGAGGCTAGCGGGACACCCGAGCAGTACTTC. As protein: CASSEASGTPEQYF.

As for this clone: One end of the junction is discordant with germline, which a read error may explain. As DNA, the CDR3 is TGTGCCAATAGTAATGGGACAGGGGCCTTCACCGGGGAGCTGTTTTTT. It specifies CANSNGTGAFTGELFF. The chain links TRBV19 to TRBJ2-2, with 10 positions matching TRBD1. Germline loops: CDR1 LNHDA, CDR2 SQIVND (reference sequence). The CDR3 sequence is 16 residues long.

The chain uses TRBV9 and TRBJ2-1; 12 bases line up with TRBD2. Germline CDR1 reads SGDLS; CDR2 reads YYNGEE. The CDR3 is 17 amino acids. V shed 0 bases, J shed 7 bases, and the junction held 8 bases outside the gene matches. CDR3 residues: CASSVVGLAGNLNEQFF. The CDR3 DNA sequence: TGTGCCAGCAGCGTAGTTGGACTAGCGGGGAATCTGAATGAGCAGTTCTTC. Full variable domain (remainder filled in from reference TRBV9 and TRBJ2-1): DSGVTQTPKHLITATGQRVTLRCSPRSGDLSVYWYQQSLDQGLQFLIQYYNGEERAKGNILERFSAQQFPDLHSELNLSSLELGDSALYFCASSVVGLAGNLNEQFFGPGTRLTVL.

The CDR3 here is CASSSKTGTGVLKLFF. The CDR3 region has the DNA TGTGCCAGCAGCTCCAAAACCGGGACAGGGGTGTTGAAACTGTTTTTT. The chain recombines TRBV7-9 with TRBJ1-4; 10 positions agree with TRBD1. CDR1 and CDR2 (germline): SEHNR, FQNEAQ (reference sequence). Trimming at V came to 4 bases and at J to 11 bases, leaving 13 bases not matched to a gene. This CDR3 has 16 residues. Supplemented by reference TRBV7-9 and TRBJ1-4, the full variable domain reads DTGVSQNPRHKITKRGQNVTFRCDPISEHNRLYWYRQTLGQGPEFLTYFQNEAQLEKSRLLSDRFSAERPKGSFSTLEIQRTEQGDSAMYLCASSSKTGTGVLKLFFGSGTQLSVL.

The CDR3 DNA follows: TGTGCCAGCAGCTTGGCCGGACTAGCGGGAGGAACATACAATGAGCAGTTCTTC. Residues: CASSLAGLAGGTYNEQFF. This chain joins TRBV5-4 and TRBJ2-1; TRBD2 matches 14 bases. This CDR3 is built from 18 residues. The germline V gene encodes CDR1 SGHNT and CDR2 YYREEE (reference sequence). V shed 0 bases and J 4 bases; nucleotides not matched to a gene: 6.

This chain uses TRBV19 with TRBJ1-5, with TRBD1 matching 8 bases. Trimming cost V 9 bases and J 0 bases; bases outside gene matches: 10. In germline, CDR1 is LNHDA, CDR2 SQIVND (reference sequence). The CDR3 sequence is 16 residues long. DNA for the CDR3: TGTGCCAGCCAGGCAGGGGGCTCCTATAGCAATCAGCCCCAGCATTTT. Its translation is CASQAGGSYSNQPQHF.

The rearrangement links TRBV2 to TRBJ1-4, with D possibly being TRBD1 (5 bases). Trimming removed 6 bases from V and 7 bases from J, with 12 bases in between. This CDR3 is 13 amino acids long. Germline V gene lookup returns CDR1 SNHLY and CDR2 FYNNEI. DNA for the CDR3: TGTGCCAGCAGGGGGCCGGGGGGTGAAAAACTGTTTTTT. Protein product: CASRGPGGEKLFF.

The chain links TRBV6-5 to TRBJ2-4, with D perhaps matching TRBD2 (5 bases). From germline, CDR1 is MNHEY and CDR2 SVGAGI. The CDR3 extends over 13 amino acids. Trimming removed 10 bases at V and 3 bases at J, with 13 bases between. CDR3 sequence reads: CATHPRDKNIQYF. CDR3 sequence (DNA): TGTGCCACCCACCCTCGGGACAAAAACATTCAGTACTTC.

The rearrangement joins TRBV5-6 to TRBJ2-2, with 9 bases lining up with TRBD2. The V and J ends lost 2 bases and 1 base, in that order; junction bases with no gene match: 6. The CDR3 is 17 amino acids. Germline-derived CDR1 and CDR2 are SGHDT and YYEEEE. This CDR3 reads CASSFKTSGENTGELFF. CDR3 coding DNA: TGTGCCAGCAGCTTCAAGACTAGCGGAGAGAACACCGGGGAGCTGTTTTTT.

The chain links TRBV19 to TRBJ2-1; D is ambiguous. CDR1 is LNHDA, CDR2 SQIVND, per germline (reference sequence). V lost 3 bases to trimming and J lost 0 bases, with 12 bases between them. The CDR3 contains 16 residues. The CDR3 sequence is CASSINQVSSYNEQFF. CDR3 in DNA: TGTGCCAGTAGTATTAACCAGGTGAGCTCCTACAATGAGCAGTTCTTC.

The rearrangement links TRBV6-5 to TRBJ2-6, with D possibly being TRBD2 (5 bases). Per germline, CDR1 MNHEY and CDR2 SVGAGI. There are 15 residues in the CDR3. The V end was cut by 2 bases, the J end by 4 bases, with 9 bases between. CDR3 residues: CASSYRGLGANVLTF. CDR3 nucleotides: TGTGCCAGCAGTTACCGAGGGCTCGGGGCCAACGTCCTGACTTTC.